The present T cell receptor beta chain was sequenced within a study of PD-1 blockade in classical Hodgkin lymphoma. The method was immunoSEQ multiplex PCR; TCRdb's version includes in-frame clones alone and lacks a portion of them. The sample carries some 35,000 clones, approximately 90% recorded once. Per the germline V gene, CDR1 is SGHVS and CDR2 is FNYEAQ. This CDR3 has 16 residues. Losses at the gene ends were 5 bases for V and 9 bases for J; bases not matched to a gene: 10. With respect to this clone: The target antigen is unknown.

The study's findings and limits: CD8+ TCR diversity did not rise significantly by C4D1, unlike CD4+.

Each patient's relapse followed autologous stem cell transplantation, and brentuximab vedotin exposure varied. With magnetic negative selection, CD4+ T cells were purified from PBMCs that had been thawed. The starting material was CD4+ T cells from blood, obtained at baseline. The origin of this receptor is a human donor with classical Hodgkin lymphoma. The chain uses TRBV7-6 and TRBJ2-1, with 13 bases matching TRBD2. The CDR3 DNA follows: TGTGCCAGCAGCATAAGACTAGCGGGAGGTAGCAGTGAGCAGTTCTTC. Encoded protein: CASSIRLAGGSSEQFF.